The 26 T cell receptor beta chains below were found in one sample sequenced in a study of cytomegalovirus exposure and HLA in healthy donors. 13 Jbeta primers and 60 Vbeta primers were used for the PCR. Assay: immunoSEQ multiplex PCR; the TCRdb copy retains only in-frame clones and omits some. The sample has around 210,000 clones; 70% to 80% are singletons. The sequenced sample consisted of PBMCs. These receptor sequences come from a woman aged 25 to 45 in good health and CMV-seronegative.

This CDR3 is CASRPSGAPRDEQYF. The CDR3 DNA reads TGTGCCAGCCGCCCCAGTGGGGCGCCTAGGGACGAGCAGTACTTC. This chain joins TRBV6-5 and TRBJ2-7; maybe TRBD1 (5 bases). The CDR3 consists of 15 residues. Trimming took off 8 bases at V and 5 bases at J, with 22 bases between the two ends. Germline V lookup: CDR1 MNHEY, CDR2 SVGAGI.

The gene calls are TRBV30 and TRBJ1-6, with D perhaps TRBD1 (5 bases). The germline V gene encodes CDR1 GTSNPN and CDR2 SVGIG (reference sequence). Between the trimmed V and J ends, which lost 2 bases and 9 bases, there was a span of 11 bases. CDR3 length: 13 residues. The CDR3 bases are TGTGCCTGGAGTACAGGCTCGGGTTCACCCCTCCACTTT. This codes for CAWSTGSGSPLHF.

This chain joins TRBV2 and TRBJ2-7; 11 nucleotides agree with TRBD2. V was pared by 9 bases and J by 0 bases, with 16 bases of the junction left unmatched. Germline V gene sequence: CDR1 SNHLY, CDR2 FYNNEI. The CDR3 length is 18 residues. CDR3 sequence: CASRTGTSGPMSSYEQYF. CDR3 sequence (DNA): TGTGCCAGTAGAACCGGGACTAGCGGCCCAATGAGCTCCTACGAGCAGTACTTC. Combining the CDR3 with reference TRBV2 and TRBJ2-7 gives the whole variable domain EPEVTQTPSHQVTQMGQEVILRCVPISNHLYFYWYRQILGQKVEFLVSFYNNEISEKSEIFDDQFSVERPDGSNFTLKIRSTKLEDSAMYFCASRTGTSGPMSSYEQYFGPGTRLTVT.

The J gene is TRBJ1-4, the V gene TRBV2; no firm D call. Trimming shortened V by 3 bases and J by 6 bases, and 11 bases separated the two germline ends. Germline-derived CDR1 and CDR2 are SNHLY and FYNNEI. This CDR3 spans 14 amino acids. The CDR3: CASSDYSPDEKLFF. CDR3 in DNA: TGTGCCAGCAGTGATTACAGCCCGGATGAAAAACTGTTTTTT.

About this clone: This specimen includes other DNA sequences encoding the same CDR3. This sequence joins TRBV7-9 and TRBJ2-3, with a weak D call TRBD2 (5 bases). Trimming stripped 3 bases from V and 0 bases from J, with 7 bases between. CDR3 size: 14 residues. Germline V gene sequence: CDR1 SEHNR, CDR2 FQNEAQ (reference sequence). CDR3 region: CASSFGGSTDTQYF. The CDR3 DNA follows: TGTGCCAGCAGCTTTGGCGGGAGCACAGATACGCAGTATTTT.

Written as DNA, the CDR3 is TGTGCCTGGGGCGTGGGGGAGGGTGAATGGTATGGCTACACCTTC. Amino acids: CAWGVGEGEWYGYTF. The genes are TRBV30 and TRBJ1-2, with D possibly being TRBD1 (5 bases). Germline CDR1 GTSNPN, CDR2 SVGIG (reference sequence). This CDR3 has 15 residues. V was shortened by 5 bases and J by 5 bases, with 21 bases between the two germline ends.

CDR3 loop: CASSLRRNTEAFF. Here the CDR3 DNA reads TGTGCCAGCAGTCTTAGGAGGAACACTGAAGCTTTCTTT. The chain employs TRBV27 and TRBJ1-1; no definite D call. V was pared by 5 bases and J by 1 base, with 8 bases between. The CDR3 loop spans 13 amino acids. CDR1 and CDR2 (germline): MNHEY, SMNVEV (reference sequence).

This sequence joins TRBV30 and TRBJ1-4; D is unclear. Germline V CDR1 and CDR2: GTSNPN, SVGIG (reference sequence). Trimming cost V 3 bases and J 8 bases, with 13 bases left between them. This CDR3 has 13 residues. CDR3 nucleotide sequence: TGTGCCTGGAGAGGTCGGGTTTACGAAAAACTGTTTTTT. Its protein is CAWRGRVYEKLFF. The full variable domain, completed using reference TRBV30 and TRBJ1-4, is SQTIHQWPATLVQPVGSPLSLECTVEGTSNPNLYWYRQAAGRGLQLLFYSVGIGQISSEVPQNLSASRPQDRQFILSSKKLLLSDSGFYLCAWRGRVYEKLFFGSGTQLSVL.

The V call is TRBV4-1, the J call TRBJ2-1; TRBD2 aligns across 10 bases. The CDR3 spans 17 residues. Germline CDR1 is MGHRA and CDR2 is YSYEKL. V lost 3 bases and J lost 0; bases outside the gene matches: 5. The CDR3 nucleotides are TGCGCCAGCAGCCATCACCTAGCGGGGGCCTCCTACAATGAGCAGTTCTTC. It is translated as CASSHHLAGASYNEQFF.

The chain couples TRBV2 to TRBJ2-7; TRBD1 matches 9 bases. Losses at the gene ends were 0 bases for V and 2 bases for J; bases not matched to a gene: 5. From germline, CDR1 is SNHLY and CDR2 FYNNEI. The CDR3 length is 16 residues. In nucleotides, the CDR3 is TGTGCCAGCAGTGAAGCGCTTGGGGACAGGGCCTACGAGCAGTACTTC. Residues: CASSEALGDRAYEQYF. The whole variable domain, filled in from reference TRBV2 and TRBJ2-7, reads EPEVTQTPSHQVTQMGQEVILRCVPISNHLYFYWYRQILGQKVEFLVSFYNNEISEKSEIFDDQFSVERPDGSNFTLKIRSTKLEDSAMYFCASSEALGDRAYEQYFGPGTRLTVT.

Here the CDR3 reads CASSLEWGVTEAFF. DNA of the CDR3: TGTGCCAGCAGCTTAGAATGGGGGGTCACTGAAGCTTTCTTT. This chain connects TRBV7-9 to TRBJ1-1, with TRBD1 as a possible D gene (5 bases). The CDR3 length is 14 residues. CDR1 and CDR2 (germline): SEHNR, FQNEAQ (reference sequence). The V and J ends lost 1 base and 4 bases respectively, with 10 bases between them.

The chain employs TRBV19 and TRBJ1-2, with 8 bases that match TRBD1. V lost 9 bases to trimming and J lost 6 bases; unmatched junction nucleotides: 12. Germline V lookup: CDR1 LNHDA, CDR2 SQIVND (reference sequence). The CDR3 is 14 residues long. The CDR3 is CARSTGQDYDGYTF. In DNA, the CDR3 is TGTGCCAGATCGACGGGACAGGATTACGATGGCTACACCTTC.

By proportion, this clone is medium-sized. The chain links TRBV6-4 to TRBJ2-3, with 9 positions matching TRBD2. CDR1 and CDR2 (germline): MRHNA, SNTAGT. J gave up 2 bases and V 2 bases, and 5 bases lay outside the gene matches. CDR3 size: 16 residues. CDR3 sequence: CASSDTIAGDTDTQYF. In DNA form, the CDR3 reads TGTGCCAGCAGTGACACTATAGCGGGGGACACAGATACGCAGTATTTT.

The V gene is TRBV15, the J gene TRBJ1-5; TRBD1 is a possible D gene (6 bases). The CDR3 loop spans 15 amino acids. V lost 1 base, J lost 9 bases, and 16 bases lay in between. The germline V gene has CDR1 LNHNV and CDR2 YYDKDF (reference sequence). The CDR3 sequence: CATSRGNTGLGPQHF. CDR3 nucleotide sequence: TGTGCCACCAGCAGAGGAAACACAGGGTTGGGGCCCCAGCATTTT. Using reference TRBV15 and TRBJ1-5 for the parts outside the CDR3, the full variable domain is DAMVIQNPRYQVTQFGKPVTLSCSQTLNHNVMYWYQQKSSQAPKLLFHYYDKDFNNEADTPDNFQSRRPNTSFCFLDIRSPGLGDTAMYLCATSRGNTGLGPQHFGDGTRLSIL.

The CDR3 sequence is CASSFSPGEGAGELFF. As DNA, the CDR3 is TGTGCCAGCAGCTTTTCGCCGGGGGAAGGAGCCGGGGAGCTGTTTTTT. The V call is TRBV5-4, the J call TRBJ2-2; TRBD2 might be the D (6 bases). This CDR3 has 16 amino acids. CDR1 and CDR2 from the germline V gene are SGHNT and YYREEE (reference sequence). V was trimmed by 2 bases and J by 6 bases, leaving 17 bases between them.

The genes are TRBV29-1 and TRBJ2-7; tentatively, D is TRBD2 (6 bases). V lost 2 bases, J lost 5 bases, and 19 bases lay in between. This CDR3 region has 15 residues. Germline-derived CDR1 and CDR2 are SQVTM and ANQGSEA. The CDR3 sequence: CSVEITPGESHEQYF. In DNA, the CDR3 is TGCAGCGTTGAAATAACGCCGGGAGAATCTCACGAGCAGTACTTC.

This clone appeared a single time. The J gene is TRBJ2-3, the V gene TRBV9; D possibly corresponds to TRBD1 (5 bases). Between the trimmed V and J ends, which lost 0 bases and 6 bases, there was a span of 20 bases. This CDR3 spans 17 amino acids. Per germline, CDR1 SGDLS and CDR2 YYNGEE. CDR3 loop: CASSVASGWTFPDTQYF. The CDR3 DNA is TGTGCCAGCAGCGTAGCTTCAGGGTGGACGTTTCCCGATACGCAGTATTTT.

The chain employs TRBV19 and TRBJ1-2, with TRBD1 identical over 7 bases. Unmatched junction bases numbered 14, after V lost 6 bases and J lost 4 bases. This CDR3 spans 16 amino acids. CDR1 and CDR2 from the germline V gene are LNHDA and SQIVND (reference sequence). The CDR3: CASRRQGGYGGYGYTF. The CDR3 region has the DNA TGTGCCAGTAGGAGACAGGGTGGGTACGGAGGCTATGGCTACACCTTC.

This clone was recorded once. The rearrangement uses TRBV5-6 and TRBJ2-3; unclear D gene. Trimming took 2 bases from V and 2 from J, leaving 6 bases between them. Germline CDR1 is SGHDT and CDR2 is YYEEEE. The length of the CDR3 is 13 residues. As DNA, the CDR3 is TGTGCCAGCAGCTTTGTAGCCACAGATACGCAGTATTTT. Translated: CASSFVATDTQYF.

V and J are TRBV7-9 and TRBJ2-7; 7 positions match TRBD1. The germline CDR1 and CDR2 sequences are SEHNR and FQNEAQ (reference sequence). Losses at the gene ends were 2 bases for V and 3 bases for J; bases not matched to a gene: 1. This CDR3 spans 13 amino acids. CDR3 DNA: TGTGCCAGCAGCTTAAGACAGGGCTACGAGCAGTACTTC. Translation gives CASSLRQGYEQYF.

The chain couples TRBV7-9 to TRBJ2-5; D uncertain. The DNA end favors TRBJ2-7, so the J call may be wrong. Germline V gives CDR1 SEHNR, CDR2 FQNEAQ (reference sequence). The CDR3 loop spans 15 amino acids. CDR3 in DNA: TGTGCCAGCAGCCTAGAAGAGAGTCTCTCCTACGAGCAGTACTTC. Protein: CASSLEESLSYEQYF.

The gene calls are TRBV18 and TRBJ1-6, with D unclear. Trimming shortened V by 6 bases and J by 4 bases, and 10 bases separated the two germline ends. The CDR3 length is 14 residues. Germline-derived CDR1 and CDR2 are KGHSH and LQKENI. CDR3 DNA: TGTGCCAGCTCCCCGGACTTATATAATTCACCCCTCCACTTT. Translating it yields CASSPDLYNSPLHF.

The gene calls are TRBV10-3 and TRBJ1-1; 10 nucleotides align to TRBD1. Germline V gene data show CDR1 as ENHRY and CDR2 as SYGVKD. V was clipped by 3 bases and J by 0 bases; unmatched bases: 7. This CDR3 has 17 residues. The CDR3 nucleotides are TGTGCCATCAGTGACCATGGGACAGGGGCTTTGAACACTGAAGCTTTCTTT. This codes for CAISDHGTGALNTEAFF.

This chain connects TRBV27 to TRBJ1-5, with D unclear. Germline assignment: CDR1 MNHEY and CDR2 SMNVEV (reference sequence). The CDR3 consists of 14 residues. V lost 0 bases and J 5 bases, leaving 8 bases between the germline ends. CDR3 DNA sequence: TGTGCCAGCAGTTTATCCCGGAGCCATCAGCCCCAGCATTTT. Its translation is CASSLSRSHQPQHF.

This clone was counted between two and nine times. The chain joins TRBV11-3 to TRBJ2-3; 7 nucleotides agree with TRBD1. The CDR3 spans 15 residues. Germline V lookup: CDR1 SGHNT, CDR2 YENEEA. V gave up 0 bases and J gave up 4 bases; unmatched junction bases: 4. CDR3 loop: CASSLEHRGSDTQYF. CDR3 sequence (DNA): TGTGCCAGCAGCTTAGAACACAGGGGCTCAGATACGCAGTATTTT.

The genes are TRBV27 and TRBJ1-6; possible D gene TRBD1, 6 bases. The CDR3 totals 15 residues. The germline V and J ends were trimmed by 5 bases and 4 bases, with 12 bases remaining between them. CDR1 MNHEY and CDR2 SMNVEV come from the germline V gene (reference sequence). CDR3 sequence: CASSLQGIYNSPLHF. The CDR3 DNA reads TGTGCCAGCAGTCTTCAGGGGATTTATAATTCACCCCTCCACTTT.